The clone carrying this T cell receptor beta chain was detected only a few times. Its antigen is not identified. Researchers reported sorting CD4+ naive, central memory, regulatory and stem cell-like memory cells via CD45RO/CCR7/CD25/CD127/CD95/CD27. Purities in excess of 95% were seen in all sorted populations. This sample is part of a study of beta chain features in type 1 diabetes. Per the germline V gene, CDR1 is SGHTA and CDR2 is FQGNSA. This CDR3 comprises 15 residues. Trimming took 5 bases from V and 3 from J; bases not matched to a gene: 9. Expressed TCRB transcripts were sequenced, since all the RNA that had been isolated was reverse transcribed. Using immunoSEQ multiplex PCR, the repertoire was profiled, and TCRdb retains in-frame clones only, with some absent. The sample includes 640,000 or so clones, over 13% of them seen just once. Study outcomes and limitations: Within each of all four CD4+ subsets, Type 1 diabetes patients had TCRB CDR3s that were moderately but significantly shorter. Any HLA effect on TCRB rearrangement was left unresolved by small sub-analyses. A greater similarity of naive, central memory and Treg TCRB repertoires was seen among patients than among healthy donors.

The rearrangement joins TRBV7-2 to TRBJ2-5, with 7 positions matching TRBD1. This sequence originates from a young man with type 1 diabetes. The sequencing sample was made of naive CD4+ T cells from blood. The DNA for the CDR3 is TGTGCCAGCAGCGGGTATAGGGACAGAGAAGAGACCCAGTACTTC. Protein sequence: CASSGYRDREETQYF.